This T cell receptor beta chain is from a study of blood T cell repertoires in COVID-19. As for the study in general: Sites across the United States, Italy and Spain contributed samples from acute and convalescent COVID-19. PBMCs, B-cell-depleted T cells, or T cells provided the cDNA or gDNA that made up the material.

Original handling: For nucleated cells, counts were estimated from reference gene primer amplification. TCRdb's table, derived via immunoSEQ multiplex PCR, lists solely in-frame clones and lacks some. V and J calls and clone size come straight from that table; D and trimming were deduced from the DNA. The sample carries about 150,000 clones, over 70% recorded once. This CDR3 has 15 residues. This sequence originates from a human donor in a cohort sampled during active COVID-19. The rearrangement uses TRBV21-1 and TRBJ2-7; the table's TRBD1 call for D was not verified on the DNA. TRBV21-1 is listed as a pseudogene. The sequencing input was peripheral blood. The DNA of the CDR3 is TGTGCCAGCAGCAAACAAGGGGGCTCCACCTACGAGCAGTACGTC. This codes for CASSKQGGSTYEQYV.